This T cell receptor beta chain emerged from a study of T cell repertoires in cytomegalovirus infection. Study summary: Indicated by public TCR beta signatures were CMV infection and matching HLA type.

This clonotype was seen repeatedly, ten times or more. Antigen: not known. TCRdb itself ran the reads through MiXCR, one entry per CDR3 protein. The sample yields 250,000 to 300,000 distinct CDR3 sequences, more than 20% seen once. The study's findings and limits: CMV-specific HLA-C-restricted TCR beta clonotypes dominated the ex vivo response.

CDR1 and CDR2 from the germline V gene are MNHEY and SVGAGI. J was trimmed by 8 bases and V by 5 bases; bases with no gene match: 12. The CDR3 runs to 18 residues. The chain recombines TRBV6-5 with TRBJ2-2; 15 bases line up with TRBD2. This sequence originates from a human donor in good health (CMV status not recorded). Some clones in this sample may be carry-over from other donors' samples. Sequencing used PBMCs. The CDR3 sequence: CASSTIPGTSGRRGELFF. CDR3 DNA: TGTGCCAGCAGTACCATTCCCGGGACTAGCGGGAGGCGGGGGGAGCTGTTTTTT.